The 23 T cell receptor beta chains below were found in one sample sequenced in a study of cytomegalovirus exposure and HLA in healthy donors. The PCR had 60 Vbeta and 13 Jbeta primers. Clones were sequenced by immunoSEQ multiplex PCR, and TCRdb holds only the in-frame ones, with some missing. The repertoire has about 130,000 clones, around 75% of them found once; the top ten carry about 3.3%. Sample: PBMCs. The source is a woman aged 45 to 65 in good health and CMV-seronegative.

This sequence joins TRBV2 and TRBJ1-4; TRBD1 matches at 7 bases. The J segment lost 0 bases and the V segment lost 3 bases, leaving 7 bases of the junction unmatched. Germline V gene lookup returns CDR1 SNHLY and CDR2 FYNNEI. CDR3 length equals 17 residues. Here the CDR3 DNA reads TGTGCCAGCAGTGAGGCTGCAGGGGGGACAACTAATGAAAAACTGTTTTTT. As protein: CASSEAAGGTTNEKLFF.

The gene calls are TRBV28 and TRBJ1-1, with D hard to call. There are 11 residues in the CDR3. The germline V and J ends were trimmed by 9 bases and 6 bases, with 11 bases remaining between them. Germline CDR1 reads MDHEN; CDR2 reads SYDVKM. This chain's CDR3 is CASIFRAEAFF. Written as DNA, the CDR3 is TGTGCCAGTATCTTTCGGGCTGAAGCTTTCTTT.

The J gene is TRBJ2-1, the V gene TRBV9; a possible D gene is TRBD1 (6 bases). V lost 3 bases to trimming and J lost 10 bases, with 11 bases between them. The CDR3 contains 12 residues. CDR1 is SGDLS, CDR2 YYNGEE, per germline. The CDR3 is CASSGTVKEQFF. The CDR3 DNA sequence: TGTGCCAGCAGCGGGACAGTTAAGGAGCAGTTCTTC.

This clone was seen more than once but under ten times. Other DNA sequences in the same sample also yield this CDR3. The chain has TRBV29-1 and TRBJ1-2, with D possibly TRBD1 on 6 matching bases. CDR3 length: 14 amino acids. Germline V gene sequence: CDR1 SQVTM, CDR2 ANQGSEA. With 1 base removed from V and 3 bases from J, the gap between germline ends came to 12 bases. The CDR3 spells CSVEGRGRDYGYTF. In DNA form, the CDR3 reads TGCAGCGTTGAAGGGCGGGGGCGCGACTATGGCTACACCTTC.

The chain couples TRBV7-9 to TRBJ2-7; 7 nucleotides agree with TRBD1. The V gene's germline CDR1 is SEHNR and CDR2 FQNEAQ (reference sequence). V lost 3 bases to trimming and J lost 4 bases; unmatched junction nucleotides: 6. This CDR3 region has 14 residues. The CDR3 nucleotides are TGTGCCAGCAGCTTCCGACAGGGAGCGTACGAGCAGTACTTC. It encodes CASSFRQGAYEQYF. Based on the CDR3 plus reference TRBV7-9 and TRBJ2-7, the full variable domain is DTGVSQNPRHKITKRGQNVTFRCDPISEHNRLYWYRQTLGQGPEFLTYFQNEAQLEKSRLLSDRFSAERPKGSFSTLEIQRTEQGDSAMYLCASSFRQGAYEQYFGPGTRLTVT.

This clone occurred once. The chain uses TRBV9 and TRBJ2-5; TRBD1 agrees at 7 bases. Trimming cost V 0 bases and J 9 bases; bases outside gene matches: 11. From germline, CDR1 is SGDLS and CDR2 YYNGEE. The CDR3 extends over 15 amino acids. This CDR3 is CASSVENRGTVSQYF. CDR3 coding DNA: TGTGCCAGCAGCGTAGAGAACAGGGGAACCGTGTCCCAGTACTTC. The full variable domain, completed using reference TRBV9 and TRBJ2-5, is DSGVTQTPKHLITATGQRVTLRCSPRSGDLSVYWYQQSLDQGLQFLIQYYNGEERAKGNILERFSAQQFPDLHSELNLSSLELGDSALYFCASSVENRGTVSQYFGPGTRLLVL.

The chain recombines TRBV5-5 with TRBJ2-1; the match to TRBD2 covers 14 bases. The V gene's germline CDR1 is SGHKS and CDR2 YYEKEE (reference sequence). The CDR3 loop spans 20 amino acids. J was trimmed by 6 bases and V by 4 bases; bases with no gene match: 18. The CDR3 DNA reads TGTGCCAGCAGCCGCCCGGGACTAGCGGGAGCGGCTGCTACTTCCAATGAGCAGTTCTTC. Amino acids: CASSRPGLAGAAATSNEQFF.

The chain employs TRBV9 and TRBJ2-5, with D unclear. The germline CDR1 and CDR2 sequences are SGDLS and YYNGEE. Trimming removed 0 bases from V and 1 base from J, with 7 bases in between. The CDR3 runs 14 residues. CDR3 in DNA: TGTGCCAGCAGCGTAGGTGGGCCCCAAGAGACCCAGTACTTC. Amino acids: CASSVGGPQETQYF. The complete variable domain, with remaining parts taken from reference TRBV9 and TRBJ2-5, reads DSGVTQTPKHLITATGQRVTLRCSPRSGDLSVYWYQQSLDQGLQFLIQYYNGEERAKGNILERFSAQQFPDLHSELNLSSLELGDSALYFCASSVGGPQETQYFGPGTRLLVL.

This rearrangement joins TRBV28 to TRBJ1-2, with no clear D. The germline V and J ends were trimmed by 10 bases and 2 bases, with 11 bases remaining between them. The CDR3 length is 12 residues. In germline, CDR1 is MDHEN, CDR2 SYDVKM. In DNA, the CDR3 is TGTGCCACCTCAAGCGTCAACTATGGCTACACCTTC. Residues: CATSSVNYGYTF.

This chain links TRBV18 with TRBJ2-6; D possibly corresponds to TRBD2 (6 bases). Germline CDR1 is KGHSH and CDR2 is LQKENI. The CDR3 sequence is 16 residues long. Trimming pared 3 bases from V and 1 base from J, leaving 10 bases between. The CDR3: CASSPLGGSGANVLTF. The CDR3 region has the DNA TGTGCCAGCTCACCCCTGGGGGGATCTGGGGCCAACGTCCTGACTTTC.

CDR3 sequence reads: CASSVAGGRAQYNEQFF. CDR3 coding DNA: TGTGCCAGCAGCGTAGCGGGCGGGAGGGCCCAGTACAATGAGCAGTTCTTC. The J gene is TRBJ2-1, the V gene TRBV9, with 9 bases aligning to TRBD2. Per the germline V gene, CDR1 is SGDLS and CDR2 is YYNGEE. The CDR3 has 17 residues. The V and J ends lost 0 bases and 4 bases, in that order; junction bases with no gene match: 8.

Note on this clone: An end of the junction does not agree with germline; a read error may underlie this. CDR3 sequence reads: CTSSRPGGAQYF. CDR3 coding DNA: TGTACCAGCAGCCGCCCGGGGGGTGCGCAGTATTTT. The rearrangement links TRBV7-9 to TRBJ2-3, with 7 nucleotides matching TRBD2. The CDR3 runs 12 residues. Per germline, CDR1 SEHNR and CDR2 FQNEAQ (reference sequence).

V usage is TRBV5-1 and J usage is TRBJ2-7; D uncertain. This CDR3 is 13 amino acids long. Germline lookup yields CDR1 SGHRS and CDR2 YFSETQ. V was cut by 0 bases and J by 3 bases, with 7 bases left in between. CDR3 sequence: CASSLGSDYEQYF. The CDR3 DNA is TGCGCCAGCAGCTTGGGTTCAGACTACGAGCAGTACTTC.

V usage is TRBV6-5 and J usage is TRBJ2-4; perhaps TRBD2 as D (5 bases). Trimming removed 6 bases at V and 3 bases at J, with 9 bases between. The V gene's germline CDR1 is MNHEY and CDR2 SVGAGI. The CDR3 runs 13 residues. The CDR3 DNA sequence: TGTGCCAGCAGGGCACGGGACAAAAACATTCAGTACTTC. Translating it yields CASRARDKNIQYF.

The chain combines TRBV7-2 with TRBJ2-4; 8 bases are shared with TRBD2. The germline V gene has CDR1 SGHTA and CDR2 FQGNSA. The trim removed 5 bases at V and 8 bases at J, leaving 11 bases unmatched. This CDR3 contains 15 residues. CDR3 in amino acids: CASSRGGARGDIQYF. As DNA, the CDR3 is TGTGCCAGCAGCCGGGGGGGAGCTCGAGGGGACATTCAGTACTTC.

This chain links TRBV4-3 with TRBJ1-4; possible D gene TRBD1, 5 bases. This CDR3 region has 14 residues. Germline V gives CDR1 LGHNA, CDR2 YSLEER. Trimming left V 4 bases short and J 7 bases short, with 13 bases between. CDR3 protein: CASSRMGLGEKLFF. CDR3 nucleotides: TGCGCCAGCAGCCGGATGGGACTGGGTGAAAAACTGTTTTTT.

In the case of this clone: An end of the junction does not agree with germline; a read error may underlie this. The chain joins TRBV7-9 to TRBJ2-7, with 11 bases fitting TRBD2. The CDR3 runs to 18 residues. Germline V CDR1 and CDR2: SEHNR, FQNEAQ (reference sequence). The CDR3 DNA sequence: TGTTCCAGCAGGGAACTAGCGGGGGCTGTTCTCTCGGGGAACGAGCAGTACTTC. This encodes CSSRELAGAVLSGNEQYF.

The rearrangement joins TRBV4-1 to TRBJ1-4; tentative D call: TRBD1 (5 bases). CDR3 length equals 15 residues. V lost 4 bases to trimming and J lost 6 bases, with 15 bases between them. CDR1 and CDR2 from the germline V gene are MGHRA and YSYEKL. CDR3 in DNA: TGCGCCAGCAGCCCATTGGGGGGAAATCATGAAAAACTGTTTTTT. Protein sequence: CASSPLGGNHEKLFF.

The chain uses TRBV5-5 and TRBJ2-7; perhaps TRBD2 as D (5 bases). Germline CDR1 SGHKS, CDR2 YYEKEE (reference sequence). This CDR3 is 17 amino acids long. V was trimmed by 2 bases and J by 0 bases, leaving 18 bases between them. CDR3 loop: CASSFAGLPVSSYEQYF. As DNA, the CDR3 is TGTGCCAGCAGCTTCGCCGGACTTCCCGTAAGCTCCTACGAGCAGTACTTC.

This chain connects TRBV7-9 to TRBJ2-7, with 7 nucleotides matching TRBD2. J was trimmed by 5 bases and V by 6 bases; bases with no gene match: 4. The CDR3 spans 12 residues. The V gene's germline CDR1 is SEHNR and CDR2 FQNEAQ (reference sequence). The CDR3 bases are TGTGCCAGCAGACGGGAGGTCCACGAGCAGTACTTC. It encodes CASRREVHEQYF.

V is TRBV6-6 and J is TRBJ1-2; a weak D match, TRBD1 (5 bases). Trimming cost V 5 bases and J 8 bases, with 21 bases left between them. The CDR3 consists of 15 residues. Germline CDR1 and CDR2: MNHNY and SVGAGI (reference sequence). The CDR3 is CASSRGETPRGGYTF. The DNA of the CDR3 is TGTGCCAGCAGTCGAGGCGAGACTCCACGGGGGGGCTACACCTTC.

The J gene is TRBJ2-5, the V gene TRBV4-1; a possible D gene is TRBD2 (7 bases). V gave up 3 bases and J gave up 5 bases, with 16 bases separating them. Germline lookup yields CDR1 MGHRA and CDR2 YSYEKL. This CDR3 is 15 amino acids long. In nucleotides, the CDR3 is TGCGCCAGCAGCCAGATCACCGGGGGGCTTGAGACCCAGTACTTC. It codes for CASSQITGGLETQYF.

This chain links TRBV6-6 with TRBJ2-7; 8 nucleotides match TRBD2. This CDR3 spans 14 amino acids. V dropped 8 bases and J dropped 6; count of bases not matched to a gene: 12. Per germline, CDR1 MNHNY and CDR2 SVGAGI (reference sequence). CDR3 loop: CASPQRGGEGEQYF. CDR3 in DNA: TGTGCCAGCCCCCAACGGGGGGGGGAGGGCGAGCAGTACTTC.